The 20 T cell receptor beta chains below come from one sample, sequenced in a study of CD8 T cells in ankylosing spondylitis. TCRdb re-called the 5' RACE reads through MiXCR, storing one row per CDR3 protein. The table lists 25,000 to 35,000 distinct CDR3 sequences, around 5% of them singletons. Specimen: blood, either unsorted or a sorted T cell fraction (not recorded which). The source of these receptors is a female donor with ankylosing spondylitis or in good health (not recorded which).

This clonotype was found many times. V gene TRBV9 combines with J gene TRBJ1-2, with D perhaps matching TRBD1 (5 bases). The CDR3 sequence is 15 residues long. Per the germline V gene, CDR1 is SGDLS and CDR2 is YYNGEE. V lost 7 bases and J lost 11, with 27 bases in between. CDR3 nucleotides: TGTGCCAGCCAAGGACCCAAGGACGGTCTATGGGGGTACACCTTC. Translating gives CASQGPKDGLWGYTF.

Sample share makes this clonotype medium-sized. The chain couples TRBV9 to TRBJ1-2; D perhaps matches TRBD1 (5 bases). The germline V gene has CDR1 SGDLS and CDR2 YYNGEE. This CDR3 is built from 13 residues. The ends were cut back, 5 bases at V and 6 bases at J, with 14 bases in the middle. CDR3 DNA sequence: TGTGCCAGCAGAGCAGGGATGTCGGATGGCTACACCTTC. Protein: CASRAGMSDGYTF.

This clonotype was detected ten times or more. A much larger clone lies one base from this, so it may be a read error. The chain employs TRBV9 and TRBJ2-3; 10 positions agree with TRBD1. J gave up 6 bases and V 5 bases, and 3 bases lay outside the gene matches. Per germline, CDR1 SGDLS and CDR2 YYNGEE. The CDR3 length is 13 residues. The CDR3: CASSRTGGDTQYF. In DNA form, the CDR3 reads TGTGCCAGCAGTCGGACAGGGGGTGATACGCAGTATTTT.

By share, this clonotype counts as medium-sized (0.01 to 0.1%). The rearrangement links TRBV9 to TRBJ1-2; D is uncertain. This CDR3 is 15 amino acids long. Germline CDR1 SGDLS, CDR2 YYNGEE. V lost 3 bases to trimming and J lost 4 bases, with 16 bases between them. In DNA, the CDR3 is TGTGCCAGCAGCGAGGCCCACGGTGGAATCTATGGCTACACCTTC. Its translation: CASSEAHGGIYGYTF.

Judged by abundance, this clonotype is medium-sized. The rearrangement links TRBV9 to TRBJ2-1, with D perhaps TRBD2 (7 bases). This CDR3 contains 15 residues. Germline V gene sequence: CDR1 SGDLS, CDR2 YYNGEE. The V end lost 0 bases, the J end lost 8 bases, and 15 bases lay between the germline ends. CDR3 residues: CASSVGWGREHEQFF. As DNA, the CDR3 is TGTGCCAGCAGCGTAGGCTGGGGGCGGGAGCATGAGCAGTTCTTC.

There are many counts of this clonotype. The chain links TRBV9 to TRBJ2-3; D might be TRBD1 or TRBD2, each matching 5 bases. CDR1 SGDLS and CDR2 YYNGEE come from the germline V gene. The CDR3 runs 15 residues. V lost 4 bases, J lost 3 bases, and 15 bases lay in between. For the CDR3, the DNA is TGTGCCAGCAGCCTCCGGGTTGGGGGAACAGATACGCAGTATTTT. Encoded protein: CASSLRVGGTDTQYF.

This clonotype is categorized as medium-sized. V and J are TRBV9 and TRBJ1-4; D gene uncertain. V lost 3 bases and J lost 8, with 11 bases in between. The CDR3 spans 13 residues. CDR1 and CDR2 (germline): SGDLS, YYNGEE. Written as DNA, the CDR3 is TGTGCCAGCAGCGGCCACGTGGGAGAAAAACTGTTTTTT. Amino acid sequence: CASSGHVGEKLFF. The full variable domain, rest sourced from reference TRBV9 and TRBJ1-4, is DSGVTQTPKHLITATGQRVTLRCSPRSGDLSVYWYQQSLDQGLQFLIQYYNGEERAKGNILERFSAQQFPDLHSELNLSSLELGDSALYFCASSGHVGEKLFFGSGTQLSVL.

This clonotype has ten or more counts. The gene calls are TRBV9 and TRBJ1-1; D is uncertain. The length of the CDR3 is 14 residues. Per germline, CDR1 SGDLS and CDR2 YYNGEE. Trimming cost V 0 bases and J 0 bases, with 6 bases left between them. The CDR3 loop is CASSVANVNTEAFF. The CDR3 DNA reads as TGTGCCAGCAGCGTAGCTAATGTGAACACTGAAGCTTTCTTT.

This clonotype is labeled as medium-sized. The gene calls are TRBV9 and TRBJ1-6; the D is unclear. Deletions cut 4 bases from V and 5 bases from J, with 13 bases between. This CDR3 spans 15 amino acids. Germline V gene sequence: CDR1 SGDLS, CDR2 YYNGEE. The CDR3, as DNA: TGTGCCAGCAGCCCATCGGGCCTCCATAATTCACCCCTCCACTTT. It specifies CASSPSGLHNSPLHF.

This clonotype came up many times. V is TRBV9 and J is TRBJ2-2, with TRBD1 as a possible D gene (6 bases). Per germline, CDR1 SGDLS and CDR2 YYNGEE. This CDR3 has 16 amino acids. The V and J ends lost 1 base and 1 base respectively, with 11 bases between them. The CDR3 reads CASSVLQGGNTGELFF. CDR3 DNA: TGTGCCAGCAGCGTATTGCAAGGGGGGAACACCGGGGAGCTGTTTTTT. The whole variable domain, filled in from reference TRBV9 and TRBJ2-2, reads DSGVTQTPKHLITATGQRVTLRCSPRSGDLSVYWYQQSLDQGLQFLIQYYNGEERAKGNILERFSAQQFPDLHSELNLSSLELGDSALYFCASSVLQGGNTGELFFGEGSRLTVL.

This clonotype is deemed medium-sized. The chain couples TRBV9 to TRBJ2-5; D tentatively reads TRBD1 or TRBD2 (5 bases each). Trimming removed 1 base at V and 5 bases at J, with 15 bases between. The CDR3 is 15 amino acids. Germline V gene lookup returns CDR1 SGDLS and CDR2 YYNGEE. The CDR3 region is CASSVQDSAGETQYF. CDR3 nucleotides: TGTGCCAGCAGCGTACAGGACTCGGCAGGGGAGACCCAGTACTTC.

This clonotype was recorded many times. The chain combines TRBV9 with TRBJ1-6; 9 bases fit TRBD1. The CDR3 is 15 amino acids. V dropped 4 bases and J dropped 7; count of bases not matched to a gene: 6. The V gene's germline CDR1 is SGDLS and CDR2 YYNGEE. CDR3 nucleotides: TGTGCCAGCAGCCCCCAGGACAGGGGAAATTCACCCCTCCACTTT. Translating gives CASSPQDRGNSPLHF.

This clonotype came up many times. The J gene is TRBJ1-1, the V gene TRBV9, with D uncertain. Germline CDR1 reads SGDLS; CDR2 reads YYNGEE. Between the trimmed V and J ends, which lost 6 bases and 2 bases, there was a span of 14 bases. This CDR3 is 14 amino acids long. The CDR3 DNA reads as TGTGCCAGCAAGGCCCTCCAGGTTAACACTGAAGCTTTCTTT. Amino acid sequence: CASKALQVNTEAFF.

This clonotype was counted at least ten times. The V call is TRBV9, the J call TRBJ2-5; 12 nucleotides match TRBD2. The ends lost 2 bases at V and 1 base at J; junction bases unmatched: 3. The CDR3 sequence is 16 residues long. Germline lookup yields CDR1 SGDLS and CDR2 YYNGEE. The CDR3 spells CASSVTSGGIQETQYF. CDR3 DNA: TGTGCCAGCAGCGTGACTAGCGGGGGAATCCAAGAGACCCAGTACTTC.

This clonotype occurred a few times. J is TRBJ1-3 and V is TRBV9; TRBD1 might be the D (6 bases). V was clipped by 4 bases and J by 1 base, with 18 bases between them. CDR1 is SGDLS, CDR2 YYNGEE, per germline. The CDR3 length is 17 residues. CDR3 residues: CASSPRRGEVSGNTIYF. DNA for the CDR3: TGTGCCAGCAGCCCGAGGAGGGGGGAGGTTTCTGGAAACACCATATATTTT.

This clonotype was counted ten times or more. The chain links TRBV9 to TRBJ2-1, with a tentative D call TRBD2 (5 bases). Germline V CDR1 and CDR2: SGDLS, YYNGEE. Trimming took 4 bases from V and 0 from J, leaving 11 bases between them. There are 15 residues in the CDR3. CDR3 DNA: TGTGCCAGCAGCTACGGGGTAAGCTCCTACAATGAGCAGTTCTTC. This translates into CASSYGVSSYNEQFF.

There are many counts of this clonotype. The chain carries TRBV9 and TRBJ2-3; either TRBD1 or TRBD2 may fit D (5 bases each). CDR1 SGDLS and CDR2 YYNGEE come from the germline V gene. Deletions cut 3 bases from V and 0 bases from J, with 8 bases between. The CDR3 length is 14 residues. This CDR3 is CASSGDLSTDTQYF. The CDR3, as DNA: TGTGCCAGCAGCGGGGACCTAAGCACAGATACGCAGTATTTT.

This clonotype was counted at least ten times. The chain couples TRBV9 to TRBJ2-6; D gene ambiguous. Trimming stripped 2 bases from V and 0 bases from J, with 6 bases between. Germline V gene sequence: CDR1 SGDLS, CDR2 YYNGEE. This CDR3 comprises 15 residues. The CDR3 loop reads CASSVGNSGANVLTF. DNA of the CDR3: TGTGCCAGCAGCGTTGGCAACTCTGGGGCCAACGTCCTGACTTTC.

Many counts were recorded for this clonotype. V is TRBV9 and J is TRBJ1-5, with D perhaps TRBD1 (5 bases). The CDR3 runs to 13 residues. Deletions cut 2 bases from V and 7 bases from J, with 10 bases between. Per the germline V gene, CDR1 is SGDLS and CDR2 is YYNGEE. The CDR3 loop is CASSVEGSQPQHF. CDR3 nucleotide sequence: TGTGCCAGCAGCGTCGAGGGGAGCCAGCCCCAGCATTTT.

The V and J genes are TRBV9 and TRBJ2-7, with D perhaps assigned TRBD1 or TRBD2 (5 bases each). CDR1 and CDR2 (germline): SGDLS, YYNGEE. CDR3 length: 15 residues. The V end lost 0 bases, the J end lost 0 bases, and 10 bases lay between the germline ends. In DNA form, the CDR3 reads TGTGCCAGCAGCGTAGCTCCAGGGAGCTCCTACGAGCAGTACTTC. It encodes CASSVAPGSSYEQYF.